A single sample gave rise to the 2 T cell receptor beta chains below, sequenced in a study of T cell responses to AZD1222 COVID-19 vaccine. Produced via immunoSEQ multiplex PCR; TCRdb's table is partial and in-frame only. The table lists some 120,000 clones, roughly 86% of them singletons. This specimen consisted of peripheral blood, obtained on day 0 of AZD1222 vaccination. All receptors come from an adult in good health.

V usage is TRBV29-1 and J usage is TRBJ1-1; tentative D call: TRBD1 (6 bases). Trimming removed 4 bases from V and 3 bases from J, with 12 bases in between. The length of the CDR3 is 13 residues. Germline CDR1 and CDR2: SQVTM and ANQGSEA. CDR3 in amino acids: CSVGGQPDTEAFF. The CDR3 DNA reads TGCAGCGTTGGCGGACAGCCGGACACTGAAGCTTTCTTT. Based on the CDR3 plus reference TRBV29-1 and TRBJ1-1, the full variable domain is SAVISQKPSRDICQRGTSLTIQCQVDSQVTMMFWYRQQPGQSLTLIATANQGSEATYESGFVIDKFPISRPNLTFSTLTVSNMSPEDSSIYLCSVGGQPDTEAFFGQGTRLTVV.

The chain couples TRBV7-3 to TRBJ2-2; the D gene is possibly TRBD1 (6 bases). Trimming stripped 4 bases from V and 5 bases from J, with 8 bases between. This CDR3 comprises 13 residues. The germline V gene encodes CDR1 SGHTA and CDR2 FQGTGA. CDR3 coding DNA: TGTGCCAGCAGCTACAGGGTTACCGGGGAGCTGTTTTTT. This gives the protein CASSYRVTGELFF.